This paragraph reports one T cell receptor beta chain. The junction had 3 bases not matched to a gene; V was cut back by 3 bases and J by 6 bases. Per germline, CDR1 SGHAT and CDR2 FQNNGV. The CDR3 contains 15 residues. The record originates from a study of blood T cell repertoires in COVID-19. Data came from immunoSEQ multiplex PCR; TCRdb stores just in-frame clones and leaves some out. The table records approximately 300,000 clones, 85% of them present only once. Sequencing was performed on PBMCs or T cells enriched from blood (not recorded which). This sequence joins TRBV11-2 and TRBJ2-2, with 11 bases that match TRBD2. The sequence was collected from a young woman who had been exposed to COVID-19. The CDR3 reads CASSLGSGGAGELFF. The DNA for the CDR3 is TGTGCCAGCAGCTTGGGTAGCGGGGGGGCCGGGGAGCTGTTTTTT.